The present TCR beta chain was sequenced within a study of T cells in Graves' hyperthyroidism and ophthalmopathy. Findings and limits, study-wide: Most expanded thyroid clonotypes above 0.001 recurred in blood.

Amplified regions were TCR beta CDR3 sequences from RNA transcripts. HTBI primers drove first-round RT-PCR of the TCR CDR3. TCRdb re-called the multiplex PCR reads through MiXCR, storing one row per CDR3 protein. The sample includes roughly 360,000 distinct CDR3 sequences, roughly 13% seen only once; the top ten take less than 25%. Germline CDR1 SGHRS, CDR2 YFSETQ. V dropped 4 bases and J dropped 8 bases, with 18 bases sitting between them. The CDR3 has 14 residues. This clonotype was observed many times. Its antigen remains unknown. Sequenced input: blood. The origin of this receptor is a man younger than 40 with Graves' hyperthyroidism that later progressed to Graves' ophthalmopathy. V is TRBV5-1 and J is TRBJ1-2; no firm D call. CDR3 sequence (DNA): TGCGCCAGCAGCCCCCAGGAGGGCTGGGAGGGCTACACCTTC. This encodes CASSPQEGWEGYTF.